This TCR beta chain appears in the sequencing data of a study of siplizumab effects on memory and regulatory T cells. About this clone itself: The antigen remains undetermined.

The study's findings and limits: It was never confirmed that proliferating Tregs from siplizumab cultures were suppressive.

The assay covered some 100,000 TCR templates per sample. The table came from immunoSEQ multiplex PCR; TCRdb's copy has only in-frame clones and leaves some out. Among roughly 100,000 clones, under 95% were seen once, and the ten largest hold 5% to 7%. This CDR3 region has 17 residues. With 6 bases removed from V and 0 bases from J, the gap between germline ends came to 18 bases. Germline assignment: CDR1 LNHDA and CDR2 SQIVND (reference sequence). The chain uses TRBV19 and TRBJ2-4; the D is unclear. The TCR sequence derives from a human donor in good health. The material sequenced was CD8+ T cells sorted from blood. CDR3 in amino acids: CASSENPRDLAKNIQYF. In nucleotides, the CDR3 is TGTGCCAGTAGCGAGAATCCTCGAGATCTAGCCAAAAACATTCAGTACTTC. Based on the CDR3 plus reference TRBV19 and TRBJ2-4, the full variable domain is DGGITQSPKYLFRKEGQNVTLSCEQNLNHDAMYWYRQDPGQGLRLIYYSQIVNDFQKGDIAEGYSVSREKKESFPLTVTSAQKNPTAFYLCASSENPRDLAKNIQYFGAGTRLSVL.